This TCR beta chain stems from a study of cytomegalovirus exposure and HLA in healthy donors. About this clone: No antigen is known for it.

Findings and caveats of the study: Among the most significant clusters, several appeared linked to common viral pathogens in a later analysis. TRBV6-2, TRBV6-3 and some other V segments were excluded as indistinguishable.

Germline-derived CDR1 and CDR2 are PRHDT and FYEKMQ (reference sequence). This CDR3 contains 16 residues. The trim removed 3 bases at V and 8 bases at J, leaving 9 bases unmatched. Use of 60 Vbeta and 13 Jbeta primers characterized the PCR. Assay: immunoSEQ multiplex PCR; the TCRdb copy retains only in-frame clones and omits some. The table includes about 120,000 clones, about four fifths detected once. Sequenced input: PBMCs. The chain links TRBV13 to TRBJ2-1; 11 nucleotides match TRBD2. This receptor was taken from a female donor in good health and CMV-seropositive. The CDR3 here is CASSLFSGGAIDEQFF. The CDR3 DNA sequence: TGTGCCAGCAGCTTGTTTAGCGGGGGGGCCATAGATGAGCAGTTCTTC.